These T cell receptor beta chains were read from a single sample in a study of cytomegalovirus exposure and HLA in healthy donors. The method was immunoSEQ multiplex PCR; TCRdb's version includes in-frame clones alone and lacks a portion of them. This table holds 55,000 to 70,000 clones. Sequenced input: PBMCs. The receptors stem from a female donor in good health and CMV-seropositive. Each CDR3 is given with its conserved first and last residue. A D gene is named only where the DNA matches it firmly.

D gene	CDR3 length	V gene	J gene	CDR3 DNA	CDR3 protein
TRBD1	16	TRBV19	TRBJ2-7	TGTGCCAGTAGTACCAACCGTGGGACAGGTGAGGACGAGCAGTACTTC	CASSTNRGTGEDEQYF
TRBD1	13	TRBV18	TRBJ1-1	TGTGCCAGCTCAGCGGGACAGGGGACTGAAGCTTTCTTT	CASSAGQGTEAFF
.	14	TRBV11-2	TRBJ1-1	TGTGCCAGCAGCTTAGCCCAGGGGAGCACTGAAGCTTTCTTT	CASSLAQGSTEAFF
.	12	TRBV7-2	TRBJ1-2	TGTGCCAGCAGCATATACAGCGGGGGCTACACCTTC	CASSIYSGGYTF
.	14	TRBV13	TRBJ2-1	TGTGCCAGCAGCTTAAGACAGGCTGACAATGAGCAGTTCTTC	CASSLRQADNEQFF
.	14	TRBV6-5	TRBJ1-2	TGTGCCAGCAGCCGTACAGGGTTCAACTATGGCTACACCTTC	CASSRTGFNYGYTF
.	15	TRBV18	TRBJ1-2	TGTGCCAGCTCACCCTACAGGGAACTGGGATATGGCTACACCTTC	CASSPYRELGYGYTF
TRBD2	16	TRBV4-1	TRBJ2-1	TGCGCCAGCAACCCCATAGCGGGAGGAATTTACAATGAGCAGTTCTTC	CASNPIAGGIYNEQFF
TRBD1	15	TRBV4-3	TRBJ1-3	TGCGCCAGCAGCCAAGACGACAGGGGCGGAAACACCATATATTTT	CASSQDDRGGNTIYF
.	15	TRBV7-2	TRBJ2-7	TGTGCCAGCAGCTTAGAGGGGCTAGGCAGATACGAGCAGTACTTC	CASSLEGLGRYEQYF
.	13	TRBV29-1	TRBJ2-1	TGCAGCGGGATCCGGGGAGCCCCCAATGAGCAGTTCTTC	CSGIRGAPNEQFF
.	14	TRBV19	TRBJ2-1	TGTGCCAGTAGAGTCGAGGCGGCCTACAATGAGCAGTTCTTC	CASRVEAAYNEQFF
TRBD2	14	TRBV30	TRBJ2-3	TGTGCCTGGAGTGTAGCTAGCGGGACAGATAAGCAGTATTTT	CAWSVASGTDKQYF
.	13	TRBV9	TRBJ2-5	TGTGCCAGCAGCGTCGGACAGCAAGAGACCCAGTACTTC	CASSVGQQETQYF
.	15	TRBV4-3	TRBJ2-1	TGCGCCAGCAGCCAAGAAAGGCTAGGCTACAATGAGCAGTTCTTC	CASSQERLGYNEQFF
.	12	TRBV30	TRBJ1-5	TGTGCCTGGTCCTACGGTGATCAGCCCCAGCATTTT	CAWSYGDQPQHF
.	16	TRBV6-1	TRBJ2-1	TGTGCCAGCAGTGAAACCCAATTCAGCTCCTACAATGAGCAGTTCTTC	CASSETQFSSYNEQFF
TRBD1	13	TRBV19	TRBJ1-1	TGTGCCAGTAGTACGCGACAGGGCGGTGAAGCTTTCTTT	CASSTRQGGEAFF
TRBD2	16	TRBV18	TRBJ2-7	TGTGCCAGCTCACCAGGGAGGGCTTTGAGCTCCTACGAGCAGTACTTC	CASSPGRALSSYEQYF
.	15	TRBV5-5	TRBJ2-7	TGTGCCAGCAGCCAGGGTTCCGAAGGCTCCTACGAGCAGTACTTC	CASSQGSEGSYEQYF
TRBD1	16	TRBV4-2	TRBJ2-1	TGTGCCAGCAGCCTAAACCGACAGGGCAGCTACAATGAGCAGTTCTTC	CASSLNRQGSYNEQFF
.	15	TRBV6-5	TRBJ2-5	TGTGCCAGCGGAACGGGACTCGGAATGCAAGAGACCCAGTACTTC	CASGTGLGMQETQYF
.	16	TRBV5-1	TRBJ2-2	TGCGCCAGCAGCCAGGGACAAATAAGGCCCACCGGGGAGCTGTTTTTT	CASSQGQIRPTGELFF
TRBD2	15	TRBV25-1	TRBJ2-5	TGTGCCAGCAGCAGGCAAAGGGCTAGCGGGAGCGACCAGTACTTC	CASSRQRASGSDQYF